This TCR beta chain was recovered during a study of regulatory dendritic cells for organ transplantation. Study-wide findings and caveats: The most alloreactive TCR clonotypes were found in resting memory CD8+ cells.

The CDR3 contains 13 residues. The V end was cut by 7 bases, the J end by 2 bases, with 12 bases between. The germline V gene encodes CDR1 MDHEN and CDR2 SYDVKM. FACS sorted CD4+ or CD8+ T cells into CD45RA+ naive and CD45RO+ memory. The protocol was immunoSEQ multiplex PCR, while the TCRdb copy is restricted to in-frame clones and leaves out a portion. The table includes fewer than 13,000 clones, approximately 70% detected once. A remark on this clone: Antigen: not known.

V usage is TRBV28 and J usage is TRBJ2-7, with D possibly matching TRBD1 (6 bases). The clonotype was recovered from a human donor in good health. What was sequenced was memory CD8+ T cells from blood. Subset in this sample: CD45RO+ memory T cells. The CDR3 nucleotides read TGTGCCAGCATCCGGGCAGGGGCCTACGAGCAGTACTTC. It encodes CASIRAGAYEQYF.